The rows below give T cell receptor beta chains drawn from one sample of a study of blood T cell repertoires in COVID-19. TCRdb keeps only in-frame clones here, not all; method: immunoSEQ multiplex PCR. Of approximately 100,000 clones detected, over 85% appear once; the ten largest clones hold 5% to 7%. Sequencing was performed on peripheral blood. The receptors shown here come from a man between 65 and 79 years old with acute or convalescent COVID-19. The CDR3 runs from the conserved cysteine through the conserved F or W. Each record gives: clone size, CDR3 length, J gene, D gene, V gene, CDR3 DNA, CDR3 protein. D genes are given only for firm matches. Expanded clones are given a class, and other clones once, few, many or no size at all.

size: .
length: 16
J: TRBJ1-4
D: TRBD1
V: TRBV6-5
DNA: TGTGCCAGCAGTTGGCCGGACGGGACAGGAGGGAAAAAACTGTTTTTT
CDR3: CASSWPDGTGGKKLFF

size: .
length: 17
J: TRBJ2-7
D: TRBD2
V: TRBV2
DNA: TGTGCCAGCAGCCCCTGGACTAGCGGGAGCGCTCGCTACGAGCAGTACTTC
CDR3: CASSPWTSGSARYEQYF

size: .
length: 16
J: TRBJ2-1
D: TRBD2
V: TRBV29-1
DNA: TGCAGCGTTGAAGGACTAGCGGGAGAGACCTACAATGAGCAGTTCTTC
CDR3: CSVEGLAGETYNEQFF

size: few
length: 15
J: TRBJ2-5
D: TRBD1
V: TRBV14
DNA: TGTGCCAGCAGCCCCAACAGGGGGCTGGGAGAGACCCAGTACTTC
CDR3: CASSPNRGLGETQYF

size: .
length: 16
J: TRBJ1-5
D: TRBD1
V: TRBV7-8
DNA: TGTGCCAGCAGCCGCTCAACAGGGGTTGGCAATCAGCCCCAGCATTTT
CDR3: CASSRSTGVGNQPQHF

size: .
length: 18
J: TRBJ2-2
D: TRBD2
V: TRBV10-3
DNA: TGTGCCATCAGGGGGGTACCGGGACTAGGAGGTAACACCGGGGAGCTGTTTTTT
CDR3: CAIRGVPGLGGNTGELFF

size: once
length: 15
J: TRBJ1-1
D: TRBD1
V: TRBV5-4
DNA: TGTGCCAGCAGCTTGCACGACAGGGGGAACACTGAAGCTTTCTTT
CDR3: CASSLHDRGNTEAFF

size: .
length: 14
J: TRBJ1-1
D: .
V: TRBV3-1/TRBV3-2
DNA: TGTGCCAGCAGCCAAGAAGAGGGATACACTGAAGCTTTCTTT
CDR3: CASSQEEGYTEAFF

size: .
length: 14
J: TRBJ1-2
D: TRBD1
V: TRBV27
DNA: TGTGCCAGCACCCCCCGAGGGGACAGCTATGGCTACACCTTC
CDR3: CASTPRGDSYGYTF

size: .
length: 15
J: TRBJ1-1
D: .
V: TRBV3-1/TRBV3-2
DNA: TGTGCCAGCAGCCTAAGACAGGCGATGAACACTGAAGCTTTCTTT
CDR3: CASSLRQAMNTEAFF

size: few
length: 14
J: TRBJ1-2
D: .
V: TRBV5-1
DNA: TGCGCCAGCAGCTTGGGTGCCGGGGGAGATGGCTACACCTTC
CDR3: CASSLGAGGDGYTF

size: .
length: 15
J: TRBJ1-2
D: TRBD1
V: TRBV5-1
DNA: TGCGCCAGCAGCTCACAGGGGACTCTTAGTAATGGCTACACCTTC
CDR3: CASSSQGTLSNGYTF

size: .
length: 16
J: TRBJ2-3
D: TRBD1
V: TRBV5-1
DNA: TGCGCCAGCAGCTCGTCCGGGACAGGGTCCACAGATACGCAGTATTTT
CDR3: CASSSSGTGSTDTQYF

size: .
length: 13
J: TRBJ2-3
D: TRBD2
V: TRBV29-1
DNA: TGCGGGGTGGCTAGCGGAACCACAGATACGCAGTATTTT
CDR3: CGVASGTTDTQYF

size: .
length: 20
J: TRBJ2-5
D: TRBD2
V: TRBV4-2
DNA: TGTGCCAGCAGCCAAGACTGGCCGGGACTAGCGGGACTTATCAGAGAGACCCAGTACTTC
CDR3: CASSQDWPGLAGLIRETQYF

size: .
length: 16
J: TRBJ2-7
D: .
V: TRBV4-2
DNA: TGTGCCAGCAGCCAAGACTTGCGGACAATCTCCTACGAGCAGTACTTC
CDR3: CASSQDLRTISYEQYF

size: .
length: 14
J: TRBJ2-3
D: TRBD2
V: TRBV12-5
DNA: TGTGCTAGTGGTTTGGGACTAGCGCCCTATGAGCAGTATTTT
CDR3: CASGLGLAPYEQYF

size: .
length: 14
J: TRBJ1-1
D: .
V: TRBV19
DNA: TGTGCCAGTAGTGTTTATCAGGCGAACACTGAAGCTTTCTTT
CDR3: CASSVYQANTEAFF

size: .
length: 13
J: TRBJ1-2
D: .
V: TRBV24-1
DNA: TGTGCCACCAGTGACTCCGAGTTCTATGGCTACACCTTC
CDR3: CATSDSEFYGYTF

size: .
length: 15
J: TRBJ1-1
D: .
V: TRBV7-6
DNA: TGTGCCAGCAGCTTAAGGGAAGGGGGGAACACTGAAGCTTTCTTT
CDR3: CASSLREGGNTEAFF

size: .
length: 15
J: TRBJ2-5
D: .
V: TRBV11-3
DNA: TGTGCCAGCAGCTTACCTCTGGGGGCGGAGGAGACCCAGTACTTC
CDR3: CASSLPLGAEETQYF

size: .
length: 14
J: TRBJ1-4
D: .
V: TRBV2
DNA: TGTGCCACCCTAGAGGCCCCAAGAAGTGAAAAACTGTTTTTT
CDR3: CATLEAPRSEKLFF

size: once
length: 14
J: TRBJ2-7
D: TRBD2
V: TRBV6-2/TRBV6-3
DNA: TGTGCCAGCAGCTCCATAGCGGGAGCCGACGAGCAGTACTTC
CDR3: CASSSIAGADEQYF

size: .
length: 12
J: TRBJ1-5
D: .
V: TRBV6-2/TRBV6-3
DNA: TGTGCCAGCAGTCGAGTAAATCAGCCCCAGCATTTT
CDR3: CASSRVNQPQHF

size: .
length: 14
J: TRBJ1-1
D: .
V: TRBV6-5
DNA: TGTGCCAGCAAGGATTATGGGGGGGCTAAGTTGGCTTTCTTT
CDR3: CASKDYGGAKLAFF

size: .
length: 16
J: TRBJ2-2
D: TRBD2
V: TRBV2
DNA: TGTGCCAGCAGTGAAGAGCGAGCGGGGTCAACCGGGGAGCTGTTTTTT
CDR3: CASSEERAGSTGELFF

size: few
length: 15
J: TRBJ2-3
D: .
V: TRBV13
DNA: TGTGCCAGCAGCTTAAGGGGGATCCGGCAGGATACGCAGTATTTT
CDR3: CASSLRGIRQDTQYF

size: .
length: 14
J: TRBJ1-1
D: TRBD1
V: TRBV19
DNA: TGTGCCAGTGGAGACAGGGGGCCGAACACTGAAGCTTTCTTT
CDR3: CASGDRGPNTEAFF

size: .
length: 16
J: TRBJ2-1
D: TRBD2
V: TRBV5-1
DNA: TGCGCCAGCAGCGGCTCGACTAGCGGGGGGGCCGATGAGCAGTTCTTC
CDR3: CASSGSTSGGADEQFF

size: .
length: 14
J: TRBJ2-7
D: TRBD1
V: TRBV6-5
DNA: TGTGCCAGCAGAAATCAGGGGGCCCTCTACGAGCAGTACTTC
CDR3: CASRNQGALYEQYF

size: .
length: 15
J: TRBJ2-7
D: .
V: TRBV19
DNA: TGTGCCAGTAGTAGGGCTAGCGATCCGACCTACGAGCAGTACTTC
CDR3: CASSRASDPTYEQYF

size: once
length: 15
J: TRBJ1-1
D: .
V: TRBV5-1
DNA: TGCGCCAGCAGCTTTGTCGGAGAATCTGGCACTGAAGCTTTCTTT
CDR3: CASSFVGESGTEAFF

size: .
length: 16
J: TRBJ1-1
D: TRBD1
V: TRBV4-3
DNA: TGCGCCAGCAGCCAAGTGCTCGGGACAGCGAACACTGAAGCTTTCTTT
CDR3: CASSQVLGTANTEAFF

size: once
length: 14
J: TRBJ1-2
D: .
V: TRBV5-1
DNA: TGCGCCAGCAGCCCGGCAGGGTCAGACTATGGCTACACCTTC
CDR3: CASSPAGSDYGYTF

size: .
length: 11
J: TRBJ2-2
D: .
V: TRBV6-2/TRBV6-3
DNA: TGTGCCAGCAGTTACAGGGACAAGGTGTTTTTT
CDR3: CASSYRDKVFF

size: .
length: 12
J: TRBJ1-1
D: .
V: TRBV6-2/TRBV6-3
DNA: TGTGCCAGCAGTCAACGGGACACTGAAGCTTTCTTT
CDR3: CASSQRDTEAFF

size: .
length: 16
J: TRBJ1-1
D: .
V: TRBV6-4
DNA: TGTGCCAGCAGTGACTCGAGTCGTTCAGGCGACACTGAAGCTTTCTTT
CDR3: CASSDSSRSGDTEAFF

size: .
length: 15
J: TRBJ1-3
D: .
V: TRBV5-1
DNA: TGCGCCAGCAGCCTTGGATCAGGCTCTGGAAACACCATATATTTT
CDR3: CASSLGSGSGNTIYF

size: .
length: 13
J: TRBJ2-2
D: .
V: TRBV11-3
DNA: TGTGCCAGCAACCCCACTACCGTCGGGGAGCTGTTTTTT
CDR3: CASNPTTVGELFF

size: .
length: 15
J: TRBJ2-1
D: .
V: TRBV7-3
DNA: TGTGCCAGCAGCGGTAGCGTGGGGGGTTACAATGAGCAGTTCTTC
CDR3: CASSGSVGGYNEQFF

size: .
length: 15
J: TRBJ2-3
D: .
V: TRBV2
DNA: TGTGCCAGCAGTGATAACCCAGGTTGGGCAGATACGCAGTATTTT
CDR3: CASSDNPGWADTQYF

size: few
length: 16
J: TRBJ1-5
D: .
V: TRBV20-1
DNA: TGCAGTGCTAGTATGGGAGCCATCGGCATTGGCCAGCCCCAGCATTTT
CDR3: CSASMGAIGIGQPQHF

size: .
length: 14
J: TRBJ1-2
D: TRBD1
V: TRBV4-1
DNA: TGCGCCAGCAGCCCTTCGGACAGGGACTATGGCTACACCTTC
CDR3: CASSPSDRDYGYTF

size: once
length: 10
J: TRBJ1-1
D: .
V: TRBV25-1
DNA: TGTGCCACGGTGGGGGGTGAGGCTTTCTTT
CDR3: CATVGGEAFF

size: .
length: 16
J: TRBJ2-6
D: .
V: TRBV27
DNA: TGTGCCAGCAGACCGGTTGAAACCTCTGGGGCCAACGTCCTGACTTTC
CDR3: CASRPVETSGANVLTF

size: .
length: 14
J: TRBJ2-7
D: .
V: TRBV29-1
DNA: TGCAGCGTTGGGCACAGAAGAGACTCCTACGAGCAGTACTTC
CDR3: CSVGHRRDSYEQYF

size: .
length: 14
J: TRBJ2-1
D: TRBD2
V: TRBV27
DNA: TGTGCCAGCAATGGGGGAGGGCCTTATATTGAGCAGTTCTTC
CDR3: CASNGGGPYIEQFF

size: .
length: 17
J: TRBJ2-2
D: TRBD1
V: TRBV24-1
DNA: TGTGCCACCAGTGACCGAGGACAGGGCGCGAACACCGGGGAGCTGTTTTTT
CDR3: CATSDRGQGANTGELFF

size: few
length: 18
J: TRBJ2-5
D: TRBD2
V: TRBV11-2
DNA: TGTGCCAGCAGCTTAGGGCTAGCGGGGCCGAACAGACAAGAGACCCAGTACTTC
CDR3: CASSLGLAGPNRQETQYF

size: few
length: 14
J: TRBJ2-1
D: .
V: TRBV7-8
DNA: TGTGCCAGCAGTTGGGGGGGGGCAGGGAATGAGCAGTTCTTC
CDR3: CASSWGGAGNEQFF

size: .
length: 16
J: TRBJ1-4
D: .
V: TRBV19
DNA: TGTGCCAGTAGTATCCGGGCCAGGGCGACTAATGAAAAACTGTTTTTT
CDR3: CASSIRARATNEKLFF

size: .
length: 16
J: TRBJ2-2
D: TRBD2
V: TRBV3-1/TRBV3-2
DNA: TGTGCCAGCAGCCTCCACGCTAGCGGGAGAGGCGGGGAGCTGTTTTTT
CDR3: CASSLHASGRGGELFF

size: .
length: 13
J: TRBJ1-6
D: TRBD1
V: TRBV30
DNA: TGTGCCTGGAGTGCCACAGGGGAGTCACCCCTCCACTTT
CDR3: CAWSATGESPLHF

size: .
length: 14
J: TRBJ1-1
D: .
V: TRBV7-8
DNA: TGTGCCAGCAGCTTAATCCAGGGGTTGACTGAAGCTTTCTTT
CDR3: CASSLIQGLTEAFF

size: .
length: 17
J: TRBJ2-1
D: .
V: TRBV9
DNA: TGTGCCAGCAGCACCCTACCGGGACTTATAACATACAATGAGCAGTTCTTC
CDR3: CASSTLPGLITYNEQFF

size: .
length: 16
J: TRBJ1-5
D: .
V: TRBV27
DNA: TGTGCCAGCAGTTTATCTCAGGGGTATAGCAATCAGCCCCAGCATTTT
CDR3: CASSLSQGYSNQPQHF

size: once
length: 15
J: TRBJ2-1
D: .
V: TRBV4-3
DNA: TGCGCCAGCAGCCCCTCCGGGACACCTTACAATGAGCAGTTCTTC
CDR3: CASSPSGTPYNEQFF

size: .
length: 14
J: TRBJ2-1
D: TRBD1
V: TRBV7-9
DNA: TGTGCCAGCAGCTGGACAGGGTTCGACAATGAGCAGTTCTTC
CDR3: CASSWTGFDNEQFF